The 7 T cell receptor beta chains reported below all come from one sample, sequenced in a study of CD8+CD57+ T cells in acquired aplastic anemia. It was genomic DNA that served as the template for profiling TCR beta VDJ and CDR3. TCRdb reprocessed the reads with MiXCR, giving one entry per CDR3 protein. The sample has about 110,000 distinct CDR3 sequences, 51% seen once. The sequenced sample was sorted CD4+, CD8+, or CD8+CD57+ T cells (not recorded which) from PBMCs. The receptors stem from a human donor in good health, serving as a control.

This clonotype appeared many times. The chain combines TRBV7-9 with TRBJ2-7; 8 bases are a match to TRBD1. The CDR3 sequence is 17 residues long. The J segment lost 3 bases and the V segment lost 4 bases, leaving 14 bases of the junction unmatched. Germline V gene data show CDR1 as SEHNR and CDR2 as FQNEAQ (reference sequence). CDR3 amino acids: CASSSDQATGVVYEQYF. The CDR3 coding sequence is TGTGCCAGCAGCTCAGACCAAGCGACAGGGGTAGTCTACGAGCAGTACTTC.

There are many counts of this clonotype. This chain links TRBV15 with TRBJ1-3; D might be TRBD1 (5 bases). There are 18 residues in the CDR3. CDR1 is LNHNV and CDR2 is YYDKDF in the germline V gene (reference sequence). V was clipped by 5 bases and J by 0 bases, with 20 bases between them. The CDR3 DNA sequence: TGTGCCACCAGCGCGGGAAGCGGAGGGGCATCCTCTGGAAACACCATATATTTT. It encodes CATSAGSGGASSGNTIYF.

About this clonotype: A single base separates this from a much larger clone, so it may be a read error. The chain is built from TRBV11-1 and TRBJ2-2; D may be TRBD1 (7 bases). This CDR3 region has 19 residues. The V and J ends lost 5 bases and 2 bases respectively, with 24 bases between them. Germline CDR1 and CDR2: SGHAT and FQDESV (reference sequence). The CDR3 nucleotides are TGTGCCAGCAGCGAGACGGCAGGGGGGCCGGGGTCTAACACCGGGGAGCTGTTTTTT. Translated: CASSETAGGPGSNTGELFF.

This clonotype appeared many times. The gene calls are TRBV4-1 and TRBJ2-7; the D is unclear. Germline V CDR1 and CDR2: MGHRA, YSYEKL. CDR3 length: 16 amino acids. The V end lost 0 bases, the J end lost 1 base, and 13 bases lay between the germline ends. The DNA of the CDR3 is TGCGCCAGCAGCCAAGATGCCCAGCAGTCATCCTACGAGCAGTACTTC. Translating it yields CASSQDAQQSSYEQYF.

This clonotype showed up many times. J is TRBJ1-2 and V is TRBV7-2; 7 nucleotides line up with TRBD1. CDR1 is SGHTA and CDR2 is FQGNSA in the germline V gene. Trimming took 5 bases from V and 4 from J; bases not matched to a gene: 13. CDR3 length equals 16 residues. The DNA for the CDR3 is TGTGCCAGCAGCCCCCCCCCGGGACAGTCACGCTATGGCTACACCTTC. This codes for CASSPPPGQSRYGYTF.

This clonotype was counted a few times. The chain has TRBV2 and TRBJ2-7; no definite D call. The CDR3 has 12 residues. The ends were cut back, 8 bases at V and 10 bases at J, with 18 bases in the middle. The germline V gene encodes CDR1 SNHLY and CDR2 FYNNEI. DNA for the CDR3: TGTGCCAGCGAAGGGAATCCTACGGAACAGTACTTC. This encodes CASEGNPTEQYF. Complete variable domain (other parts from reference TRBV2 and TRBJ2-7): EPEVTQTPSHQVTQMGQEVILRCVPISNHLYFYWYRQILGQKVEFLVSFYNNEISEKSEIFDDQFSVERPDGSNFTLKIRSTKLEDSAMYFCASEGNPTEQYFGPGTRLTVT.

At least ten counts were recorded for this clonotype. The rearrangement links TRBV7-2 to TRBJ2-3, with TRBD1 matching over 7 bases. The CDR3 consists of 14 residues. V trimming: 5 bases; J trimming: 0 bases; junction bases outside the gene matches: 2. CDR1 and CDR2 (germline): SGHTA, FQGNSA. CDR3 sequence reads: CASSTTGSTDTQYF. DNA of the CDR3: TGTGCCAGCAGCACGACAGGGAGCACAGATACGCAGTATTTT. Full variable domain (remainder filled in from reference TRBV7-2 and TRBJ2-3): GAGVSQSPSNKVTEKGKDVELRCDPISGHTALYWYRQSLGQGLEFLIYFQGNSAPDKSGLPSDRFSAERTGGSVSTLTIQRTQQEDSAVYLCASSTTGSTDTQYFGPGTRLTVL.